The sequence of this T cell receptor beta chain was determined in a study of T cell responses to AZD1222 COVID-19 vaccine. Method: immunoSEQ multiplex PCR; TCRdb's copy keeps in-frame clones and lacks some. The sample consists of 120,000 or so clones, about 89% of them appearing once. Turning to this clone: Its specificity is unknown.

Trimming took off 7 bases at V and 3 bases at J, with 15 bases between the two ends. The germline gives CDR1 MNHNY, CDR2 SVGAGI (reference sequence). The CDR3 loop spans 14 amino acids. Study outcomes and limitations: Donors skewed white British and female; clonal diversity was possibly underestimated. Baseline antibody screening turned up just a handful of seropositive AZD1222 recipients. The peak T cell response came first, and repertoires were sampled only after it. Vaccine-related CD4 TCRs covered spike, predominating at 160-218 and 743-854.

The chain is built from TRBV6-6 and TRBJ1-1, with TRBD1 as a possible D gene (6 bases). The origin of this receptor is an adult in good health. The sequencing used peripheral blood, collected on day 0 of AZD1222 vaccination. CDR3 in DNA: TGTGCCAGCAAATTGCTCAGGGGTGACACTGAAGCTTTCTTT. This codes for CASKLLRGDTEAFF.